Reported below is one T cell receptor (beta chain). The sample is drawn from a study of blood T cell repertoires in COVID-19. Study summary: The United States, Italy and Spain provided the acute and convalescent COVID-19 samples. From T cells, B-cell-depleted T cells, or PBMCs came the material, which was cDNA or gDNA.

Using immunoSEQ multiplex PCR, the repertoire was profiled, and TCRdb retains in-frame clones only, with some absent. Altogether about 330,000 clones are present, about 91% being singletons, with the ten largest covering approximately 9.4%. The Seattle patients joined while their infection was active and were tracked longitudinally afterward. CDR1 MNHEY and CDR2 SVGEGT come from the germline V gene. Germline trimming cut 0 bases from V and 2 bases from J; bases unmatched to any gene: 12. The CDR3 spans 19 residues. The clonotype comes from a man aged 25-45 years with COVID-19, enrolled during active disease. Sequenced material: peripheral blood. This chain links TRBV6-2 or TRBV6-3 with TRBJ2-5; TRBD2 matches at 10 bases. CDR3 sequence reads: CASSYSRTSGGSRQETQYF. CDR3 DNA: TGTGCCAGCAGTTACTCGCGGACTAGCGGAGGGAGTCGACAAGAGACCCAGTACTTC.